This record looks at one TCR beta chain sequence and its context. Its cognate antigen is unknown. The sample belongs to a study of response to subunit inactivated influenza vaccine. TCRdb independently ran MiXCR on the RT-PCR reads; one entry per CDR3 protein. This repertoire shows about 520,000 distinct CDR3 sequences, 6.5% to 8% found once; its top ten account for around 13%. Germline lookup yields CDR1 SEHNR and CDR2 FQNEAQ (reference sequence). Trimming cost V 3 bases and J 0 bases, with 9 bases left between them. The CDR3 totals 15 residues. Study-level points and caveats: Only a handful of new T cells, the authors suggested, are recruited with each seasonal influenza vaccination.

This receptor was identified in a man aged 45 to 70 who received an inactivated influenza vaccine. The sequenced sample was PBMCs from blood, obtained about 23 months after vaccination. The chain combines TRBV7-9 with TRBJ2-4; TRBD2 is a possible D gene (5 bases). DNA for the CDR3: TGTGCCAGCAGCTTGGGTGCGGGAGCCAAAAACATTCAGTACTTC. This codes for CASSLGAGAKNIQYF.